The present TCR beta chain was sequenced within a study of PD-L1 blockade in urothelial cancer. Study-wide findings and caveats: Durable-benefit patients showed greater tumor-associated blood clone expansion at 3 weeks.

As regards this clone: Antigen unknown.

Into every PCR, synthetic TCR analog templates were spiked. Profiling relied on immunoSEQ multiplex PCR, and the TCRdb table lists in-frame clones only, not all of them. The repertoire holds some 67,000 clones, with less than 90% as singletons. Unmatched junction bases numbered 8, after V lost 6 bases and J lost 1 base. This CDR3 spans 16 amino acids. CDR1 and CDR2 from the germline V gene are SGHRS and YFSETQ. The V gene is TRBV5-1, the J gene TRBJ2-5; 11 bases fit TRBD2. This clonotype was obtained from a man between 60 and 75 years old with urothelial cancer. Material: PBMCs, obtained around atezolizumab (anti-PD-L1) treatment. The CDR3 sequence is CASTGGTSGIQETQYF. The CDR3 region has the DNA TGCGCCAGCACCGGGGGGACTAGCGGAATCCAAGAGACCCAGTACTTC.